One and the same sample provided the 22 T cell receptor beta chains below, sequenced in a study of blood T cell repertoires in COVID-19. TCRdb's copy holds only in-frame clones and misses some; the assay was immunoSEQ multiplex PCR. This table has a few hundred thousand clones, 85% to 90% appearing once. Sequencing was performed on peripheral blood. All receptors derive from a woman between 55 and 75 years old with COVID-19, enrolled during active disease.

This clone was observed a handful of times. This rearrangement joins TRBV5-1 to TRBJ1-4, with TRBD1 matching 7 bases. Unmatched junction bases numbered 11, after V lost 4 bases and J lost 5 bases. Looked up from germline, CDR1 is SGHRS and CDR2 is YFSETQ. The CDR3 totals 16 residues. The CDR3: CASSPQEGARNEKLFF. For the CDR3, the DNA is TGCGCCAGCAGCCCACAGGAGGGGGCCCGGAATGAAAAACTGTTTTTT.

This clone has only a few counts. The V call is TRBV18, the J call TRBJ2-1, with TRBD2 matching 8 bases. CDR1 is KGHSH and CDR2 is LQKENI in the germline V gene. CDR3 length equals 15 residues. With 4 bases clipped from V and 7 bases from J, the junction kept 9 bases outside the gene matches. The CDR3 sequence is CASSLHQAGVNEQFF. CDR3 sequence (DNA): TGTGCCAGCTCACTCCACCAAGCGGGAGTAAATGAGCAGTTCTTC.

The V and J genes are TRBV5-1 and TRBJ2-5; D is perhaps TRBD2 (6 bases). V lost 4 bases and J 0 bases, leaving 10 bases between the germline ends. The germline CDR1 and CDR2 sequences are SGHRS and YFSETQ. The CDR3 covers 14 residues. In DNA, the CDR3 is TGCGCCAGCAGCAGAACGGGGGACCAAGAGACCCAGTACTTC. It yields the protein CASSRTGDQETQYF.

J is TRBJ2-3 and V is TRBV7-3; D possibly corresponds to TRBD2 (5 bases). Germline CDR1 and CDR2: SGHTA and FQGTGA. The CDR3 extends over 12 amino acids. Trimming took off 2 bases at V and 8 bases at J, with 8 bases between the two ends. Here the CDR3 DNA reads TGTGCCAGCAGCTTACTAGCTGGTACGCAGTATTTT. It translates to CASSLLAGTQYF.

CDR3 residues: CASSRPGDYGYTF. For the CDR3, the DNA is TGCGCCAGCAGCCGCCCAGGGGACTATGGCTACACCTTC. This chain joins TRBV4-1 and TRBJ1-2; maybe TRBD1 (6 bases). The CDR3 runs 13 residues. Germline V gene sequence: CDR1 MGHRA, CDR2 YSYEKL. V was pared by 4 bases and J by 3 bases, with 9 bases between.

This clone was counted a few times. V and J are TRBV7-6 and TRBJ2-5; D call uncertain. Germline CDR1 SGHVS, CDR2 FNYEAQ. CDR3 length: 12 residues. V lost 5 bases to trimming and J lost 1 base, with 5 bases between them. The CDR3 sequence is CASSTIQETQYF. The CDR3 DNA reads TGTGCCAGCAGCACTATCCAAGAGACCCAGTACTTC.

The chain links TRBV3-1 (or the pseudogene TRBV3-2) to TRBJ1-1; no reliable D call. Trimming took 1 base from V and 2 from J, leaving 11 bases between them. The CDR3 contains 15 residues. The germline gives CDR1 LGHDT, CDR2 YNNKEL (reference sequence). CDR3 sequence (DNA): TGTGCCAGCAGCCAAGGACGAGGGCGAAACACTGAAGCTTTCTTT. It is translated as CASSQGRGRNTEAFF.

The J gene is TRBJ2-1, the V gene TRBV7-9; possibly TRBD1 for D (6 bases). The germline V gene encodes CDR1 SEHNR and CDR2 FQNEAQ (reference sequence). V was shortened by 7 bases and J by 2 bases, with 15 bases between the two germline ends. The CDR3 contains 15 residues. The CDR3 protein is CASTKQGFAYNEQFF. CDR3 bases: TGTGCCAGCACCAAACAGGGTTTTGCCTACAATGAGCAGTTCTTC.

This chain connects TRBV5-6 to TRBJ2-5; TRBD1 agrees at 9 bases. The germline V gene encodes CDR1 SGHDT and CDR2 YYEEEE. There are 15 residues in the CDR3. V was clipped by 9 bases and J by 5 bases; unmatched bases: 14. The CDR3: CATEEAGTGTETQYF. The CDR3 bases are TGTGCCACTGAAGAGGCCGGGACAGGGACGGAGACCCAGTACTTC.

CDR3 sequence: CASSSTGQLNTEAFF. The CDR3 nucleotides are TGTGCCAGCAGCTCTACTGGACAGCTAAACACTGAAGCTTTCTTT. The V call is TRBV5-4, the J call TRBJ1-1; TRBD1 might be the D (6 bases). Looked up from germline, CDR1 is SGHNT and CDR2 is YYREEE (reference sequence). V lost 3 bases and J 2 bases, leaving 14 bases between the germline ends. The length of the CDR3 is 15 residues.

This chain links TRBV7-9 with TRBJ1-2; the D is unclear. Germline V gene data show CDR1 as SEHNR and CDR2 as FQNEAQ (reference sequence). CDR3 size: 13 residues. The V end was cut by 7 bases, the J end by 4 bases, with 13 bases between. The CDR3 reads CASTPGEGYGYTF. The CDR3 DNA is TGTGCCAGCACCCCGGGAGAGGGCTATGGCTACACCTTC.

This sequence joins TRBV5-6 and TRBJ2-7, with 12 bases matching TRBD2. V lost 2 bases, J lost 1 base, and 7 bases stayed unmatched. CDR1 is SGHDT and CDR2 is YYEEEE in the germline V gene. CDR3 length: 17 residues. The CDR3 nucleotides are TGTGCCAGCAGCTTATCTAGCGGGAGGGCTTTTTCCTACGAGCAGTACTTC. Translating gives CASSLSSGRAFSYEQYF.

The V gene is TRBV5-1, the J gene TRBJ1-3, with a weak D call TRBD1 (6 bases). The V end was cut by 4 bases, the J end by 2 bases, with 10 bases between. Germline values: CDR1 SGHRS, CDR2 YFSETQ. The CDR3 is made up of 14 amino acids. The CDR3 loop reads CASSTDRAGNTIYF. CDR3 DNA sequence: TGCGCCAGCAGCACGGACAGAGCTGGAAACACCATATATTTT.

The chain uses TRBV19 and TRBJ2-5; the match to TRBD1 covers 7 bases. The CDR3 runs to 15 residues. With V trimmed by 5 bases and J by 2 bases, 8 bases remained unmatched. Germline lookup yields CDR1 LNHDA and CDR2 SQIVND (reference sequence). CDR3 region: CASSARTGGQETQYF. CDR3 nucleotide sequence: TGTGCCAGTAGTGCCCGGACAGGCGGACAAGAGACCCAGTACTTC.

This clone showed up just a few times. This chain joins TRBV6-5 and TRBJ2-2; 8 positions match TRBD2. CDR3 length equals 15 residues. V lost 10 bases to trimming and J lost 2 bases; unmatched junction nucleotides: 9. Germline CDR1 reads MNHEY; CDR2 reads SVGAGI. CDR3 in amino acids: CATAILAANTGELFF. As DNA, the CDR3 is TGTGCCACCGCCATACTAGCGGCCAACACCGGGGAGCTGTTTTTT.

The V call is TRBV5-1, the J call TRBJ2-1, with 7 positions matching TRBD2. The CDR3 has 15 amino acids. CDR1 SGHRS and CDR2 YFSETQ come from the germline V gene. V shed 0 bases, J shed 4 bases, and the junction held 4 bases outside the gene matches. CDR3 nucleotides: TGCGCCAGCAGCTTGGTTGCGGGAGAATACAATGAGCAGTTCTTC. This translates into CASSLVAGEYNEQFF.

Only one count was recorded for this clone. The chain couples TRBV6-5 to TRBJ1-2; maybe TRBD1 (6 bases). The V end lost 4 bases, the J end lost 6 bases, and 15 bases lay between the germline ends. The CDR3 is 14 residues long. Germline-derived CDR1 and CDR2 are MNHEY and SVGAGI. CDR3 DNA: TGTGCCAGCAGTTTAGTAATGTCAGGGGATGGCTACACCTTC. Protein: CASSLVMSGDGYTF.

This chain connects TRBV4-1 to TRBJ2-2, with D perhaps TRBD2 (6 bases). Between the trimmed V and J ends, which lost 3 bases and 2 bases, there was a span of 13 bases. Looked up from germline, CDR1 is MGHRA and CDR2 is YSYEKL. The CDR3 spans 16 residues. The CDR3: CASSHRGGTNTGELFF. The DNA for the CDR3 is TGCGCCAGCAGCCATCGTGGGGGGACTAACACCGGGGAGCTGTTTTTT.

The J gene is TRBJ1-2, the V gene TRBV3-1 (or the pseudogene TRBV3-2), with 12 bases aligning to TRBD1. CDR3 length equals 17 residues. The germline CDR1 and CDR2 sequences are LGHDT and YNNKEL (reference sequence). V lost 0 bases and J lost 8; bases outside the gene matches: 10. This chain's CDR3 is CASSQDLSGTGGDGYTF. Here the CDR3 DNA reads TGTGCCAGCAGCCAAGATCTTTCCGGGACAGGGGGCGACGGCTACACCTTC.

V usage is TRBV30 and J usage is TRBJ1-1; 7 nucleotides line up with TRBD1. The CDR3 consists of 12 residues. V lost 5 bases and J lost 5; bases outside the gene matches: 5. Germline values: CDR1 GTSNPN, CDR2 SVGIG (reference sequence). This CDR3 is CAWATGRTEAFF. The CDR3 DNA sequence: TGTGCCTGGGCGACAGGGCGGACTGAAGCTTTCTTT. The whole variable domain, filled in from reference TRBV30 and TRBJ1-1, reads SQTIHQWPATLVQPVGSPLSLECTVEGTSNPNLYWYRQAAGRGLQLLFYSVGIGQISSEVPQNLSASRPQDRQFILSSKKLLLSDSGFYLCAWATGRTEAFFGQGTRLTVV.

The chain combines TRBV30 with TRBJ2-5; D possibly corresponds to TRBD1 (6 bases). The germline gives CDR1 GTSNPN, CDR2 SVGIG (reference sequence). V lost 0 bases and J lost 5, with 10 bases in between. The CDR3 loop spans 13 amino acids. CDR3 sequence (DNA): TGTGCCTGGAGTGTAAGGCAGGGGGAGACCCAGTACTTC. Its translation: CAWSVRQGETQYF.

The chain employs TRBV11-2 and TRBJ2-5; 10 bases match TRBD2. CDR1 and CDR2 (germline): SGHAT, FQNNGV. CDR3 size: 18 residues. Trimming cost V 5 bases and J 3 bases; bases outside gene matches: 15. The DNA for the CDR3 is TGTGCCAGCAGCCCGACCAGAATGCTAGCGGGAGTTGAAGAGACCCAGTACTTC. Its protein product is CASSPTRMLAGVEETQYF.